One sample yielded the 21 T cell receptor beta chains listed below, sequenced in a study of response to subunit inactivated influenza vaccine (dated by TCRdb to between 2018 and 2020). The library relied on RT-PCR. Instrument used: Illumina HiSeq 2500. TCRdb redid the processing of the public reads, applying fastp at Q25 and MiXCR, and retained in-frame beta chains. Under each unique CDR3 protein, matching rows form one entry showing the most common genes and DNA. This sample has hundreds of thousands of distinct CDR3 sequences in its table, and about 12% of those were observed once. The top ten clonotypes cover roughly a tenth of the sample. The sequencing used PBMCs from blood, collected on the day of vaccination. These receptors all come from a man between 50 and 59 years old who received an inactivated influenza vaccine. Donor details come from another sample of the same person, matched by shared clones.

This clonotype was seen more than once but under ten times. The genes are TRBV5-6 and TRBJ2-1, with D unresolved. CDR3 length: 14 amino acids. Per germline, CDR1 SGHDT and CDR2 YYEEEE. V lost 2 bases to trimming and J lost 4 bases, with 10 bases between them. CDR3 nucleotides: TGTGCCAGCAGCTTTCCGGTCTCATACAATGAGCAGTTCTTC. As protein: CASSFPVSYNEQFF.

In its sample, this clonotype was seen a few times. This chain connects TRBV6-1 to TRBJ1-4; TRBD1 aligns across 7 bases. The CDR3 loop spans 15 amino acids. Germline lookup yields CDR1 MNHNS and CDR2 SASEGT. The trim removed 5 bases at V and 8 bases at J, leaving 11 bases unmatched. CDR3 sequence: CASSLGTDIGEKLFF. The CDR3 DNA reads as TGTGCCAGCAGTCTCGGGACAGATATAGGCGAAAAACTGTTTTTT.

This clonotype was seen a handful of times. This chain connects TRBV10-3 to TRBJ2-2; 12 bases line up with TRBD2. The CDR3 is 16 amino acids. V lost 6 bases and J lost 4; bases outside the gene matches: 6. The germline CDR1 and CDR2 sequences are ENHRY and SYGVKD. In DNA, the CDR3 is TGTGCCATCAGGGATCCGACTAGCGGGAGCACCGGGGAGCTGTTTTTT. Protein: CAIRDPTSGSTGELFF.

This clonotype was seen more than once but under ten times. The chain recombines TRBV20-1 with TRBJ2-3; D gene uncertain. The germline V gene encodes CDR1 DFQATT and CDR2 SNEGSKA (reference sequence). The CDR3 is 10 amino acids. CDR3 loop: CSAPTNTQYF. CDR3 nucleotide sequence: TGCAGCGCGCCCACGAATACGCAGTATTTT.

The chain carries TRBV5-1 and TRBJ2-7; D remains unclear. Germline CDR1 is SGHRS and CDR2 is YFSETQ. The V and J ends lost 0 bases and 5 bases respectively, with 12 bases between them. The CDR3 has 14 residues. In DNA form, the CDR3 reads TGCGCCAGCAGCTTGGGCCAGAGGAGCGACGAGCAGTACTTC. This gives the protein CASSLGQRSDEQYF.

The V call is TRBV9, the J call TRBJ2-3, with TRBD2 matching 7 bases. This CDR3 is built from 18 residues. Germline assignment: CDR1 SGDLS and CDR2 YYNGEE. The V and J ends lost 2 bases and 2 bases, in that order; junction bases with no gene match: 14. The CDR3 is CASSVEALRTSVTDTQYF. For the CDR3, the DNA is TGTGCCAGCAGCGTGGAGGCCTTAAGGACTAGTGTCACAGATACGCAGTATTTT. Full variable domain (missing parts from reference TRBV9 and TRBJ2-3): DSGVTQTPKHLITATGQRVTLRCSPRSGDLSVYWYQQSLDQGLQFLIQYYNGEERAKGNILERFSAQQFPDLHSELNLSSLELGDSALYFCASSVEALRTSVTDTQYFGPGTRLTVL.

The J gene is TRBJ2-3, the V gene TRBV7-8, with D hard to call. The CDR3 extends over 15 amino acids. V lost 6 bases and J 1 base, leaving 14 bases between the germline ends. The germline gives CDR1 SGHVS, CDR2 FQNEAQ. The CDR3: CASRSDPMGTDTQYF. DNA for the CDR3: TGTGCCAGCAGATCCGACCCGATGGGCACAGATACGCAGTATTTT.

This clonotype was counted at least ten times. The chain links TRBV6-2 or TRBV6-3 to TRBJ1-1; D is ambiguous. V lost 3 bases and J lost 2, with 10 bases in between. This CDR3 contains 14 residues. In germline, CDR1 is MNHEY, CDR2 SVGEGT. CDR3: CASSYMGRNTEAFF. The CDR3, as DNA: TGTGCCAGCAGTTATATGGGTCGAAACACTGAAGCTTTCTTT.

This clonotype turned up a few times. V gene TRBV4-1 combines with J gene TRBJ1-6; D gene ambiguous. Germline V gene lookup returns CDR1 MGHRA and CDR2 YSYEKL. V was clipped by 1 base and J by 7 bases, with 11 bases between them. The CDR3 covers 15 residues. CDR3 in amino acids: CASSQGKTLNSPLHF. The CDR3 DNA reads TGCGCCAGCAGCCAAGGGAAGACCCTAAATTCACCCCTCCACTTT.

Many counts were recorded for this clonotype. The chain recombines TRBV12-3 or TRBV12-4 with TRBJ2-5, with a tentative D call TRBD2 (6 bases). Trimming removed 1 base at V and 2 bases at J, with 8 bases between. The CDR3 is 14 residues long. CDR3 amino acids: CASSLDGGQETQYF. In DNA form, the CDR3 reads TGTGCCAGCAGTTTAGATGGAGGGCAAGAGACCCAGTACTTC.

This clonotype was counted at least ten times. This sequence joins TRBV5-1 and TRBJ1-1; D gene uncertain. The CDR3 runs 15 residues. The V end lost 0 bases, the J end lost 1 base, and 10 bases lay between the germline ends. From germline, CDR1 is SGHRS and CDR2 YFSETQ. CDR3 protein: CASSLVAGGNTEAFF. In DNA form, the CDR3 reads TGCGCCAGCAGCTTGGTCGCAGGCGGGAACACTGAAGCTTTCTTT.

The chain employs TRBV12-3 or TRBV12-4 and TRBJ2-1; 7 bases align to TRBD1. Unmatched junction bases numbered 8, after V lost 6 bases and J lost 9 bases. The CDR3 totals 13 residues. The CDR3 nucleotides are TGTGCCAGCAGCTCCAGGGGGTTGACTGAGCAGTTCTTC. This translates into CASSSRGLTEQFF.

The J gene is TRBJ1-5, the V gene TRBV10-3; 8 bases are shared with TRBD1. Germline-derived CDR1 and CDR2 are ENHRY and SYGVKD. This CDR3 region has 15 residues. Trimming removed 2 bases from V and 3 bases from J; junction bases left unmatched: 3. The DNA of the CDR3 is TGTGCCATCAGTGAGAGGACAGGGATCAATCAGCCCCAGCATTTT. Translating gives CAISERTGINQPQHF.

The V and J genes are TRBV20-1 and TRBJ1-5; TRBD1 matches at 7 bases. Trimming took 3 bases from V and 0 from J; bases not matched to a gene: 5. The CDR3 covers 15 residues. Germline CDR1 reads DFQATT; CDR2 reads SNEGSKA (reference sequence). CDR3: CSARLGTDSNQPQHF. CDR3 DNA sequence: TGCAGTGCTAGGTTAGGGACAGATAGCAATCAGCCCCAGCATTTT.

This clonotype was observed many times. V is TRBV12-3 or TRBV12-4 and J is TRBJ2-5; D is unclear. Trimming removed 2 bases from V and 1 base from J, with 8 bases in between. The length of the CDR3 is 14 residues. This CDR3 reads CASSLMGGQETQYF. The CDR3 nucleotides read TGTGCCAGCAGTTTAATGGGCGGCCAAGAGACCCAGTACTTC.

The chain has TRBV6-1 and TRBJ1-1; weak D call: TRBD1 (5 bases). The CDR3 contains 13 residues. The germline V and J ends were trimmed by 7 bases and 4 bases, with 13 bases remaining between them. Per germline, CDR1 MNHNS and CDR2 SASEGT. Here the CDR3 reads CASNWGVGTEAFF. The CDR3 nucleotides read TGTGCCAGCAACTGGGGCGTGGGCACTGAAGCTTTCTTT.

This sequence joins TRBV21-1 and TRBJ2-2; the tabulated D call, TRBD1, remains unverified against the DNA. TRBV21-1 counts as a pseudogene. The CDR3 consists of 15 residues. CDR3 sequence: CASSKDARVTGELFF. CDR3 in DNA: TGTGCCAGCAGCAAAGATGCCAGGGTCACCGGGGAGCTGTTTTTT.

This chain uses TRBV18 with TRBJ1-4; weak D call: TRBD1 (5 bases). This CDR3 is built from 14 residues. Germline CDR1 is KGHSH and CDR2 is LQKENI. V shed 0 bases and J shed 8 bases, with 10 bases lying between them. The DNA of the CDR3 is TGTGCCAGCTCACCACCGGGGGGAAGGGAAAAACTGTTTTTT. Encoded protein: CASSPPGGREKLFF.

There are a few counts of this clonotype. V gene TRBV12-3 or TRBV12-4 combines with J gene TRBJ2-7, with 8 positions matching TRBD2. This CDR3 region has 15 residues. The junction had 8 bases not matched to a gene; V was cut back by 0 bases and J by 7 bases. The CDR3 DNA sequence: TGTGCCAGCAGTTTAGCTAGCGGGACCACTGGGGAGCAGTACTTC. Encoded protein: CASSLASGTTGEQYF.

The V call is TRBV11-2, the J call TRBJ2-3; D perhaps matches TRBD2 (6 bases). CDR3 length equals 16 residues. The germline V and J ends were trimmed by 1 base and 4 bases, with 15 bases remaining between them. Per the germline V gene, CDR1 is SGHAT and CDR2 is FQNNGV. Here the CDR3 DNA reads TGTGCCAGCAGCTTAGGTTCGGGACTCCTTCCAGATACGCAGTATTTT. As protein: CASSLGSGLLPDTQYF.

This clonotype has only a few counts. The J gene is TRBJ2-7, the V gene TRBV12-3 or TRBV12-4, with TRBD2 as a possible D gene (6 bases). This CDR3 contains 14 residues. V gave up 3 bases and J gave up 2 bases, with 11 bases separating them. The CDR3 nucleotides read TGTGCCAGCAGTTTTGGGGGGTGGGCCTACGAGCAGTACTTC. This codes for CASSFGGWAYEQYF.